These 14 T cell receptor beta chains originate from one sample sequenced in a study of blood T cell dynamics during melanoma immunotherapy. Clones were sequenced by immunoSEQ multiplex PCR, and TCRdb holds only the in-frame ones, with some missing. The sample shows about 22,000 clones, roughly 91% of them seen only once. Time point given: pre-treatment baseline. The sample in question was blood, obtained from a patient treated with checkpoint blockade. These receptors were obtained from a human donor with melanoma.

Here the CDR3 reads CAWAGQLTGYYEQYF. CDR3 in DNA: TGTGCCTGGGCTGGTCAACTGACAGGATACTACGAGCAGTACTTC. The genes are TRBV30 and TRBJ2-7; TRBD1 might be the D (6 bases). V lost 5 bases to trimming and J lost 3 bases, with 20 bases between them. The CDR3 is 15 residues long. Germline CDR1 GTSNPN, CDR2 SVGIG (reference sequence).

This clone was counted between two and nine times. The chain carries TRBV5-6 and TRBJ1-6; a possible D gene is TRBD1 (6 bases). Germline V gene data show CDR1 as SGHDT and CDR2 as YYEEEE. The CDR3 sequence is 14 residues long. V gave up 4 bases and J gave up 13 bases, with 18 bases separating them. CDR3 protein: CASSIDHRVYPLHF. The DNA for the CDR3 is TGTGCCAGCAGCATAGACCACAGGGTTTACCCCCTCCACTTT.

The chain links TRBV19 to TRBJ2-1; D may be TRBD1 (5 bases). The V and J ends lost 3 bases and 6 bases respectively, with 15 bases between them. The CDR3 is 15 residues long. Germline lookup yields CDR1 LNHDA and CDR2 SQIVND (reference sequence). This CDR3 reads CASSISGWGPNEQFF. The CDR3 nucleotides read TGTGCCAGTAGTATTTCCGGGTGGGGCCCCAATGAGCAGTTCTTC.

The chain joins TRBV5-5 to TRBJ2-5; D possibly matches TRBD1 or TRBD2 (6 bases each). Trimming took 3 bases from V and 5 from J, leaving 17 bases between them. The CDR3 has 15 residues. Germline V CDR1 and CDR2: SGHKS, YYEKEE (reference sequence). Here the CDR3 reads CASSSGGSRVETQYF. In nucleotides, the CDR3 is TGTGCCAGCAGCTCCGGGGGCAGCCGGGTCGAGACCCAGTACTTC.

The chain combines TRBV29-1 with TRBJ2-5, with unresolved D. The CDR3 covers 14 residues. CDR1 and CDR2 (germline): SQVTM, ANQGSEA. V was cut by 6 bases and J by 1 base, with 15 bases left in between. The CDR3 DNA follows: TGCAGCGTCCGTGTCTGGGAAGCCCAAGAGACCCAGTACTTC. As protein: CSVRVWEAQETQYF.

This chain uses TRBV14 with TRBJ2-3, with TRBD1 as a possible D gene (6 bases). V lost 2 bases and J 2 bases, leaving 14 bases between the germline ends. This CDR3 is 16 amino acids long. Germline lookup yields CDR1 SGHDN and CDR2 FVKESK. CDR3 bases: TGTGCCAGCAGCCAAATCCGCGCAGGGGCCACAGATACGCAGTATTTT. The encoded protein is CASSQIRAGATDTQYF.

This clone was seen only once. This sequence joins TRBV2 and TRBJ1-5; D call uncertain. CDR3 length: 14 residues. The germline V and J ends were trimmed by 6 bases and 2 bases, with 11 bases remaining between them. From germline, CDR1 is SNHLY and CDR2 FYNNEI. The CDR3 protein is CASRRVFGNQPQHF. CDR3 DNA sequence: TGTGCCAGCAGGAGGGTGTTTGGCAATCAGCCCCAGCATTTT.

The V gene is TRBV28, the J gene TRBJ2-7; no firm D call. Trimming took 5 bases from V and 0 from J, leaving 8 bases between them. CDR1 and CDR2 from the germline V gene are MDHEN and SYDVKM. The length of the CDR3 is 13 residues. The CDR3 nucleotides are TGTGCCAGCAGTGCGCAGAACTCCTACGAGCAGTACTTC. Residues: CASSAQNSYEQYF.

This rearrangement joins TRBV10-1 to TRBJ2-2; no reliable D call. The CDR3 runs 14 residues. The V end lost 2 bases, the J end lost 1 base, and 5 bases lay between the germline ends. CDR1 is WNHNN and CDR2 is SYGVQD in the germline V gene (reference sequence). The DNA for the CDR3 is TGCGCCAGCAGTGAGGGGCTGAACACCGGGGAGCTGTTTTTT. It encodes CASSEGLNTGELFF.

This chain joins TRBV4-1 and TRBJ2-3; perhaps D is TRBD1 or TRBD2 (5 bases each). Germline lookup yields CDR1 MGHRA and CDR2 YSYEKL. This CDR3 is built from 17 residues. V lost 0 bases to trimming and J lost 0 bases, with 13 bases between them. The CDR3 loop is CASSQDGGGASTDTQYF. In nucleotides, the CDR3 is TGCGCCAGCAGCCAAGATGGGGGTGGGGCTAGCACAGATACGCAGTATTTT.

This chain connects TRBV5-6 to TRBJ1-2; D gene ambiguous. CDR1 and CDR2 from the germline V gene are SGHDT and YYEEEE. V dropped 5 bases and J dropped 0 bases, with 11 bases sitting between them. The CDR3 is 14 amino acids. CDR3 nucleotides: TGTGCCAGCAGATCAAGGATCACTAACTATGGCTACACCTTC. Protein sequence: CASRSRITNYGYTF.

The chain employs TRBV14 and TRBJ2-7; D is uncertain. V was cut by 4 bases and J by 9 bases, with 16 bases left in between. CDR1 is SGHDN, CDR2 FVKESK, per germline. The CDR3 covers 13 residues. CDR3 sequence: CASSPKFPMGQYF. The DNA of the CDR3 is TGTGCCAGCAGCCCCAAGTTCCCGATGGGGCAGTACTTC.

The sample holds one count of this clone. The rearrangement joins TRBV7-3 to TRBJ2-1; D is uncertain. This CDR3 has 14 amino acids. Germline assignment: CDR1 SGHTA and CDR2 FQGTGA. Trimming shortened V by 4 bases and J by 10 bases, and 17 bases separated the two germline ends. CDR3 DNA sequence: TGTGCCAGCAGCTCCCAGACAAGGCCCGGGGAGCAGTTCTTC. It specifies CASSSQTRPGEQFF.

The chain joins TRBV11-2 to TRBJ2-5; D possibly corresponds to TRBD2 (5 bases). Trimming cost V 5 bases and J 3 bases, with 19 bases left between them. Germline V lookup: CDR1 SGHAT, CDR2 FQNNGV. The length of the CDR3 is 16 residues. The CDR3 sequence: CASSPTPTRSEETQYF. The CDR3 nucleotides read TGTGCCAGCAGCCCGACCCCAACTAGATCCGAAGAGACCCAGTACTTC.